This T cell receptor (beta chain) is drawn from a study of beta chain features in type 1 diabetes. Isolated RNA was reverse transcribed in full, so expressed TCRB transcripts were sequenced. Repertoires were generated with immunoSEQ multiplex PCR, while TCRdb's copy carries only in-frame clones and drops some. The repertoire holds some 150,000 clones, approximately 12% seen once, with around 2.1% in the top ten. Deletions cut 5 bases from V and 4 bases from J, with 15 bases between. The length of the CDR3 is 15 residues. Germline CDR1 is SEHNR and CDR2 is FQNEAQ (reference sequence). There are many counts of this clone.

J is TRBJ2-1 and V is TRBV7-9; D unresolved. Input material: central memory CD4+ T cells from blood. This TCR was recovered from a man between 18 and 35 years old in good health. The CDR3 protein is CASSAQSATYNEQFF. The CDR3 DNA is TGTGCCAGCAGCGCTCAGTCGGCAACATACAATGAGCAGTTCTTC.